The 9 T cell receptor beta chains below come from one sample, sequenced in a study of blood T cells in healthy people across ages. The use of a sample-barcoded 5' primer and a J-beta primer mix characterized a second PCR of about 6 to 12 cycles. TCRdb re-called the 5' RACE reads with MiXCR, one entry per CDR3 protein. Of approximately 1.5 million distinct CDR3 sequences in the sample, 30% to 40% were seen once. Sequences were obtained from blood. The origin of the receptors is a woman aged 25 to 39 in good health.

The chain has TRBV29-1 and TRBJ2-1; 13 nucleotides match TRBD2. Germline V gene sequence: CDR1 SQVTM, CDR2 ANQGSEA. V shed 6 bases and J 5 bases; nucleotides not matched to a gene: 10. This CDR3 contains 16 residues. CDR3 protein: CSVIRTSGSSHNEQFF. In DNA, the CDR3 is TGCAGCGTCATAAGGACTAGCGGGAGTTCCCACAATGAGCAGTTCTTC.

The chain recombines TRBV10-3 with TRBJ1-6; 10 bases fit TRBD1. V lost 8 bases to trimming and J lost 10 bases; unmatched junction nucleotides: 2. Per germline, CDR1 ENHRY and CDR2 SYGVKD. The CDR3 loop spans 12 amino acids. CDR3: CAIGTGESPLHF. DNA for the CDR3: TGTGCCATCGGGACAGGGGAATCACCCCTCCACTTT.

This clonotype was observed once. In DNA form, the CDR3 reads TGTGCCAGCAGCCCAGGGGTGGCCTATGGCTACACCTTC. Its protein product is CASSPGVAYGYTF. The chain employs TRBV7-9 and TRBJ1-2; TRBD1 is a possible D gene (6 bases). CDR3 length: 13 amino acids. The germline V and J ends were trimmed by 5 bases and 4 bases, with 11 bases remaining between them. Per the germline V gene, CDR1 is SEHNR and CDR2 is FQNEAQ (reference sequence). Filled out from reference TRBV7-9 and TRBJ1-2, the complete variable domain reads DTGVSQNPRHKITKRGQNVTFRCDPISEHNRLYWYRQTLGQGPEFLTYFQNEAQLEKSRLLSDRFSAERPKGSFSTLEIQRTEQGDSAMYLCASSPGVAYGYTFGSGTRLTVV.

The chain recombines TRBV5-1 with TRBJ2-5; tentatively, D is TRBD1 (5 bases). The CDR3 loop spans 14 amino acids. The germline V and J ends were trimmed by 4 bases and 2 bases, with 12 bases remaining between them. Per the germline V gene, CDR1 is SGHRS and CDR2 is YFSETQ. CDR3 amino acids: CASSQQDPQETQYF. CDR3 in DNA: TGCGCCAGCAGCCAACAGGACCCTCAAGAGACCCAGTACTTC.

Comment on this clonotype: A read error is possible here, since a much larger clone lies one base away. The V and J genes are TRBV6-5 and TRBJ2-5; TRBD2 matches at 10 bases. This CDR3 contains 15 residues. The germline gives CDR1 MNHEY, CDR2 SVGAGI. CDR3 in amino acids: CASSEPSGGQEAQYF. Here the CDR3 DNA reads TGTGCCAGCAGTGAACCTAGCGGGGGCCAAGAGGCCCAGTACTTC.

This clonotype was counted a few times. A much larger clone lies one base from this, so it may be a read error. V usage is TRBV6-6 and J usage is TRBJ1-4; 7 positions match TRBD1. V shed 6 bases and J 4 bases; nucleotides not matched to a gene: 8. Germline V lookup: CDR1 MNHNY, CDR2 SVGAGI (reference sequence). The CDR3 has 15 amino acids. The DNA of the CDR3 is TGTGCCAGCAGCCCCCGGGACAGCTATAATGAAAAACTGTTTTTT. Amino acids: CASSPRDSYNEKLFF.

This clonotype was recorded many times. This chain connects TRBV27 to TRBJ2-1; D is unclear. Trimming removed 4 bases at V and 0 bases at J, with 7 bases between. Germline lookup yields CDR1 MNHEY and CDR2 SMNVEV (reference sequence). This CDR3 is built from 14 residues. For the CDR3, the DNA is TGTGCCAGCAGTTATCGAAGCTCCTACAATGAGCAGTTCTTC. It yields the protein CASSYRSSYNEQFF.

This clonotype was seen only a few times. The chain has TRBV6-2 or TRBV6-3 and TRBJ2-5; D is uncertain. Germline V gives CDR1 MNHEY, CDR2 SVGEGT. This CDR3 comprises 13 residues. V was cut by 7 bases and J by 5 bases, with 14 bases left in between. CDR3 in amino acids: CASTPPGYETQYF. CDR3 in DNA: TGTGCCAGCACTCCCCCGGGTTACGAGACCCAGTACTTC.

This clonotype was seen a handful of times. CDR3 residues: CASRTSETQYF. CDR3 coding DNA: TGTGCCAGCAGGACCTCAGAGACCCAGTACTTC. This chain uses TRBV6-5 with TRBJ2-5; unclear D gene. Per germline, CDR1 MNHEY and CDR2 SVGAGI. This CDR3 is built from 11 residues. Between the trimmed V and J ends, which lost 6 bases and 4 bases, there was a span of 6 bases.